The source of this T cell receptor beta chain is a study of cytomegalovirus exposure and HLA in healthy donors. Study-level background: Approximately 80 million unique TCRs, all from HLA-typed donors, were included in an early release of the data. Regarding the study as a whole: Among the CMV-associated chains, three were confirmed in vitro as specific for CMV antigens. Published work reported that the classifier diagnosed cytomegalovirus status with high specificity and sensitivity. A later analysis linked 15,000 to 20,000 TCR beta sequences to HLA alleles at 0.05 false discovery rate.

CDR1 and CDR2 from the germline V gene are SGHDT and YYEEEE. V was pared by 7 bases and J by 0 bases, with 17 bases between. CDR3 length: 16 amino acids. Details on this clone: What it recognizes is unknown.

A multiplex PCR was run with 60 Vbeta primers and 13 Jbeta primers. The assay was immunoSEQ multiplex PCR, and TCRdb's table has in-frame clones only and misses some. The repertoire has roughly 150,000 clones, just under 80% of them found once; the top ten carry roughly 1.3%. What was sequenced was PBMCs. The V call is TRBV5-6, the J call TRBJ1-3, with D tentatively TRBD1 (5 bases). This receptor was taken from a man aged 25 to 40 in good health and CMV-seronegative. In DNA, the CDR3 is TGTGCCAGCGGCAGGCGGGAGGGGACCTCTGGAAACACCATATATTTT. Its protein is CASGRREGTSGNTIYF.